The next 27 T cell receptor beta chains were all read from a single sample in a study of regulatory T cells in long-lasting Graves disease. Building of the TCR beta libraries involved iRepertoire HTBI primers and Arm-PCR of CDR3 regions. MiXCR, run by TCRdb on the multiplex PCR reads, gives a single entry per CDR3 protein. In the table there are about 440,000 distinct CDR3 sequences, approximately 15% of which are singletons. Described time point: newly diagnosed GD, antithyroid drugs for less than 3 months. Construction of the TCR library relied on RNA isolated from PBMCs. This sample also belongs to another study, concerning T cells in Graves' hyperthyroidism and ophthalmopathy.

Sequenced here: peripheral blood mononuclear cells (PBMCs), sampled at new diagnosis, from a patient treated with antithyroid drugs. All receptors come from a woman in her twenties or thirties with Graves disease.

This clonotype appeared many times. This rearrangement joins TRBV3-1 to TRBJ1-4; D gene uncertain. The CDR3 covers 14 residues. Deletions cut 2 bases from V and 5 bases from J, with 9 bases between. Germline V gene lookup returns CDR1 LGHDT and CDR2 YNNKEL (reference sequence). The CDR3 region is CASSQKQYNEKLFF. CDR3 DNA sequence: TGTGCCAGCAGCCAAAAACAGTACAATGAAAAACTGTTTTTT.

This clonotype was detected many times. The chain couples TRBV5-1 to TRBJ2-7, with 9 bases identical to TRBD1. CDR3 length equals 14 residues. Germline V gives CDR1 SGHRS, CDR2 YFSETQ. J was trimmed by 0 bases and V by 3 bases; bases with no gene match: 1. The CDR3 DNA sequence: TGCGCCAGCAGCTGGACAGGGGACTCCTACGAGCAGTACTTC. Residues: CASSWTGDSYEQYF. The entire variable domain, with the rest obtained from reference TRBV5-1 and TRBJ2-7, is as follows: KAGVTQTPRYLIKTRGQQVTLSCSPISGHRSVSWYQQTPGQGLQFLFEYFSETQRNKGNFPGRFSGRQFSNSRSEMNVSTLELGDSALYLCASSWTGDSYEQYFGPGTRLTVT.

The J gene is TRBJ1-5, the V gene TRBV6-2 or TRBV6-3; D remains ambiguous. V was clipped by 2 bases and J by 4 bases, with 6 bases between them. This CDR3 spans 13 amino acids. CDR1 and CDR2 from the germline V gene are MNHEY and SVGEGT. The CDR3, as DNA: TGTGCCAGCAGTTACAGTCGTAATCAGCCCCAGCATTTT. Encoded protein: CASSYSRNQPQHF.

The chain recombines TRBV6-1 with TRBJ1-1; 9 nucleotides match TRBD1. The length of the CDR3 is 14 residues. Looked up from germline, CDR1 is MNHNS and CDR2 is SASEGT. The trim removed 8 bases at V and 3 bases at J, leaving 7 bases unmatched. This CDR3 is CASRRQGDDTEAFF. The CDR3 bases are TGTGCCAGCCGAAGACAGGGGGACGACACTGAAGCTTTCTTT.

This clonotype turned up a few times. The rearrangement joins TRBV7-2 to TRBJ2-1, with D possibly being TRBD2 (6 bases). Trimming removed 2 bases at V and 7 bases at J, with 12 bases between. The CDR3 is 14 residues long. The V gene's germline CDR1 is SGHTA and CDR2 FQGNSA. CDR3 loop: CASSLMEGGNEQFF. CDR3 sequence (DNA): TGTGCCAGCAGCTTAATGGAGGGAGGAAATGAGCAGTTCTTC.

This clonotype was observed a handful of times. V and J are TRBV5-4 and TRBJ2-7; TRBD1 might be the D (6 bases). The germline CDR1 and CDR2 sequences are SGHNT and YYREEE (reference sequence). CDR3 length: 20 residues. Trimming shortened V by 3 bases and J by 3 bases, and 31 bases separated the two germline ends. Here the CDR3 DNA reads TGTGCCAGCAGCTCTATTGTGTGGGACACAAATCAAGGGATTGGCTACGAGCAGTACTTC. It encodes CASSSIVWDTNQGIGYEQYF. The variable domain in full, with the rest retrieved from reference TRBV5-4 and TRBJ2-7, is ETGVTQSPTHLIKTRGQQVTLRCSSQSGHNTVSWYQQALGQGPQFIFQYYREEENGRGNFPPRFSGLQFPNYSSELNVNALELDDSALYLCASSSIVWDTNQGIGYEQYFGPGTRLTVT.

This clonotype was counted at least ten times. The chain joins TRBV3-1 to TRBJ2-1, with unresolved D. V was trimmed by 2 bases and J by 5 bases, leaving 7 bases between them. CDR1 and CDR2 (germline): LGHDT, YNNKEL (reference sequence). This CDR3 has 13 amino acids. CDR3 in amino acids: CASSQRRHNEQFF. The CDR3 DNA reads TGTGCCAGCAGCCAACGGAGACACAATGAGCAGTTCTTC.

In the case of this clonotype: Since a much larger clone is just one base distant, this may be a read error. The chain combines TRBV5-8 with TRBJ1-4; D remains unclear. V was clipped by 7 bases and J by 8 bases, with 12 bases between them. Germline V CDR1 and CDR2: SGHTS, YDEGEE. The CDR3 has 12 amino acids. CDR3 sequence (DNA): TGTGCCAGCGGCCCCCCCCACGAAAAACTGTTTTTT. Translation: CASGPPHEKLFF.

This chain links TRBV10-2 with TRBJ1-1; D might be TRBD1 (6 bases). V shed 5 bases and J shed 0 bases, with 13 bases lying between them. The CDR3 contains 15 residues. Germline-derived CDR1 and CDR2 are WSHSY and SAAADI. The CDR3 loop is CASSRAGALNTEAFF. As DNA, the CDR3 is TGCGCCAGCAGTAGGGCAGGGGCTCTGAACACTGAAGCTTTCTTT.

This clonotype was counted only a few times. CDR3 sequence reads: CASSVQGTKETQYF. The CDR3, as DNA: TGTGCCAGCAGCGTACAGGGGACTAAGGAGACCCAGTACTTC. The chain combines TRBV9 with TRBJ2-5; D is perhaps TRBD2 (7 bases). The CDR3 runs 14 residues. Between the trimmed V and J ends, which lost 1 base and 5 bases, there was a span of 12 bases. Germline lookup yields CDR1 SGDLS and CDR2 YYNGEE.

This clonotype was seen once. The J gene is TRBJ2-2, the V gene TRBV6-5; 8 bases agree with TRBD2. V was pared by 4 bases and J by 6 bases, with 7 bases of the junction left unmatched. The CDR3 contains 15 residues. The V gene's germline CDR1 is MNHEY and CDR2 SVGAGI. The CDR3 spells CASSSSGSAAGELFF. CDR3 DNA: TGTGCCAGCAGTTCCAGCGGGAGTGCAGCCGGGGAGCTGTTTTTT.

This clonotype was counted at least ten times. The V call is TRBV11-2, the J call TRBJ2-4; 7 nucleotides line up with TRBD1. CDR1 and CDR2 (germline): SGHAT, FQNNGV. Trimming at V came to 1 base and at J to 9 bases, leaving 6 bases not matched to a gene. This CDR3 spans 14 amino acids. The CDR3 bases are TGTGCCAGCAGCTTAGTAGGGACAGAGGGCATTCAGTACTTC. Protein sequence: CASSLVGTEGIQYF.

The chain joins TRBV19 to TRBJ2-2; D not certain. The CDR3 consists of 14 residues. The germline V gene has CDR1 LNHDA and CDR2 SQIVND (reference sequence). V was shortened by 4 bases and J by 0 bases, with 6 bases between the two germline ends. DNA of the CDR3: TGTGCCAGTAGTAGAGCACCGAACACCGGGGAGCTGTTTTTT. The encoded protein is CASSRAPNTGELFF.

This clonotype was seen repeatedly, ten times or more. The chain couples TRBV27 to TRBJ2-2; TRBD2 is a possible D gene (6 bases). The CDR3 length is 16 residues. V lost 2 bases and J 7 bases, leaving 17 bases between the germline ends. Germline CDR1 is MNHEY and CDR2 is SMNVEV (reference sequence). This CDR3 is CASSLGGTSPVGELFF. CDR3 nucleotides: TGTGCCAGCAGTTTAGGGGGGACTTCCCCGGTCGGGGAGCTGTTTTTT.

This clonotype was found many times. V and J are TRBV7-3 and TRBJ2-7, with D perhaps assigned TRBD1 or TRBD2 (5 bases each). The V gene lost 5 bases and the J gene lost 6 bases, with 14 bases spanning the gap. This CDR3 comprises 13 residues. Germline CDR1 SGHTA, CDR2 FQGTGA. The CDR3 nucleotides read TGTGCCAGCAGCGACGGGGCTAGTGGCGAGCAGTACTTC. It specifies CASSDGASGEQYF.

Remarks on this clonotype: A read error likely explains this, since a far larger clone differs by one base. The gene calls are TRBV6-2 or TRBV6-3 and TRBJ2-7; D is undetermined. Germline CDR1 MNHEY, CDR2 SVGEGT. V lost 6 bases to trimming and J lost 7 bases, with 19 bases between them. The CDR3 length is 14 residues. The CDR3 DNA reads TGTGCCAGCAGACTTGACTTTAACTACAATGAGCAGTACTTC. Residues: CASRLDFNYNEQYF.

This clonotype was counted between two and nine times. The chain combines TRBV28 with TRBJ2-7, with 10 nucleotides matching TRBD1. The CDR3 contains 15 residues. V dropped 7 bases and J dropped 1; count of bases not matched to a gene: 7. Germline assignment: CDR1 MDHEN and CDR2 SYDVKM. The CDR3 loop reads CASNSTGGASYEQYF. The CDR3 coding sequence is TGTGCCAGCAATTCGACAGGGGGCGCTTCCTACGAGCAGTACTTC.

This clonotype was found a few times. The chain joins TRBV5-1 to TRBJ1-6, with D perhaps matching TRBD1 (6 bases). The CDR3 is made up of 16 amino acids. The V and J ends lost 4 bases and 1 base respectively, with 12 bases between them. CDR1 is SGHRS and CDR2 is YFSETQ in the germline V gene. CDR3 loop: CASSPQQGSYNSPLHF. The CDR3 DNA reads as TGCGCCAGCAGCCCTCAACAGGGTTCCTATAATTCACCCCTCCACTTT.

V usage is TRBV5-1 and J usage is TRBJ2-5, with 7 bases aligning to TRBD2. The germline V gene has CDR1 SGHRS and CDR2 YFSETQ. V trimming: 3 bases; J trimming: 5 bases; junction bases outside the gene matches: 7. The CDR3 is 14 residues long. The CDR3: CASSWMGGKETQYF. The CDR3 DNA reads as TGCGCCAGCAGCTGGATGGGGGGGAAGGAGACCCAGTACTTC.

The chain recombines TRBV3-1 with TRBJ1-1; D is unresolved. V gave up 0 bases and J gave up 5 bases, with 22 bases separating them. The CDR3 is 18 residues long. CDR1 and CDR2 (germline): LGHDT, YNNKEL (reference sequence). In DNA form, the CDR3 reads TGTGCCAGCAGCCAAGAGTCGGTAAGGACCCTGGGTGCGACTGAAGCTTTCTTT. Translation: CASSQESVRTLGATEAFF. Combining the CDR3 with reference TRBV3-1 and TRBJ1-1 gives the whole variable domain DTAVSQTPKYLVTQMGNDKSIKCEQNLGHDTMYWYKQDSKKFLKIMFSYNNKELIINETVPNRFSPKSPDKAHLNLHINSLELGDSAVYFCASSQESVRTLGATEAFFGQGTRLTVV.

This clonotype was detected only a few times. The chain uses TRBV30 and TRBJ1-3; D uncertain. The germline V gene has CDR1 GTSNPN and CDR2 SVGIG (reference sequence). V lost 1 base to trimming and J lost 8 bases, with 15 bases between them. The CDR3 has 14 residues. CDR3 sequence: CAWSEMVGRDTIYF. In DNA, the CDR3 is TGTGCCTGGAGTGAGATGGTTGGAAGGGACACCATATATTTT.

The table lists this clonotype with many counts. The chain combines TRBV12-3 or TRBV12-4 with TRBJ1-2, with no clear D. Trimming took 8 bases from V and 7 from J, leaving 17 bases between them. CDR3 length: 13 residues. In DNA form, the CDR3 reads TGTGCCAGCCGCGTTCGGACGTTCGGTGGCTACACCTTC. This encodes CASRVRTFGGYTF.

The rearrangement links TRBV5-5 to TRBJ1-5; D perhaps matches TRBD1 (6 bases). Germline V lookup: CDR1 SGHKS, CDR2 YYEKEE (reference sequence). There are 15 residues in the CDR3. The germline V and J ends were trimmed by 4 bases and 7 bases, with 18 bases remaining between them. The CDR3 region has the DNA TGTGCCAGCAGCCTAGAGACAGGTCGGGGACAGCCCCAGCATTTT. The encoded protein is CASSLETGRGQPQHF.

The chain couples TRBV20-1 to TRBJ2-2, with TRBD2 matching over 7 bases. There are 13 residues in the CDR3. The V gene end was trimmed by 4 bases and the J gene end by 4 bases; junction bases not matched to a gene: 3. In germline, CDR1 is DFQATT, CDR2 SNEGSKA (reference sequence). Here the CDR3 reads CSATGGFTGELFF. The CDR3 DNA sequence: TGCAGTGCTACGGGGGGATTCACCGGGGAGCTGTTTTTT.

This chain connects TRBV6-1 to TRBJ1-6, with D tentatively TRBD1 (6 bases). CDR3 size: 16 residues. Between the trimmed V and J ends, which lost 6 bases and 10 bases, there was a span of 22 bases. Germline values: CDR1 MNHNS, CDR2 SASEGT. The CDR3 loop is CASSRRTGQSKSPLHF. CDR3 bases: TGTGCCAGCAGCCGACGAACAGGACAGTCGAAGTCACCCCTCCACTTT.

The rearrangement links TRBV28 to TRBJ2-3, with D perhaps matching TRBD1 (6 bases). The CDR3 has 17 residues. The ends were cut back, 0 bases at V and 2 bases at J, with 15 bases in the middle. Germline CDR1 is MDHEN and CDR2 is SYDVKM. CDR3 amino acids: CASSLWGPRGHTDTQYF. The DNA for the CDR3 is TGTGCCAGCAGTTTATGGGGACCAAGGGGACACACAGATACGCAGTATTTT. Using reference TRBV28 and TRBJ2-3 for the parts outside the CDR3, the full variable domain is DVKVTQSSRYLVKRTGEKVFLECVQDMDHENMFWYRQDPGLGLRLIYFSYDVKMKEKGDIPEGYSVSREKKERFSLILESASTNQTSMYLCASSLWGPRGHTDTQYFGPGTRLTVL.

As for this clonotype: At one boundary the junction diverges from the germline segment, which might be a read error. V is TRBV20-1 and J is TRBJ2-1; D unresolved. The V gene's germline CDR1 is DFQATT and CDR2 SNEGSKA (reference sequence). CDR3 length equals 14 residues. The DNA for the CDR3 is TGCAGTGCTCAGCGTCAGAGCTCCTACCATGAGCAGTTCTTC. It is translated as CSAQRQSSYHEQFF.